These 24 T cell receptor beta chains originate from one sample sequenced in a study of breast tumors, draining lymph nodes, adjacent tissues. The lymph nodes were axillary draining lymph nodes from breast cancer patients. Via MiXCR, TCRdb re-called the multiplex PCR reads, giving one row per CDR3 protein. The sample contains 180,000 or so distinct CDR3 sequences, about 33% of which appear only once. The specimen was axillary lymph node tissue. The receptors come from a female donor with breast cancer. Some clones in this sample may be carry-over from other donors' samples.

As for this clonotype: A read error may explain this, as a much larger clone is one base away. The rearrangement uses TRBV30 and TRBJ2-3; tentative D call: TRBD1 (6 bases). Germline loops: CDR1 GTSNPN, CDR2 SVGIG (reference sequence). The CDR3 is 14 residues long. Trimming stripped 4 bases from V and 2 bases from J, with 13 bases between. This CDR3 reads CAWTTGLYTDTQYF. CDR3 bases: TGTGCCTGGACAACAGGGCTTTACACAGATACGCAGTATTTT.

As regards this clonotype: With a much larger clone just one base away, this may be a read error. Given the absence of the conserved phenylalanine or tryptophan at the CDR3 end, a read error is likely. The gene calls are TRBV20-1 and TRBJ2-3, with no clear D. Looked up from germline, CDR1 is DFQATT and CDR2 is SNEGSKA (reference sequence). The CDR3 contains 15 residues. CDR3 bases: TGCAGTGCTATAACAGCCGGAGCGTCCACAGATGCGCAGTATTCT. It translates to CSAITAGASTDAQYS.

To note about this clonotype: The conserved phenylalanine or tryptophan is not found at the CDR3 terminus, so this likely reflects a read error. It is unclear where the CDR3 begins or ends on the DNA, so no DNA is shown, and the CDR3 is as TCRdb lists it. The chain employs TRBV6-1 and TRBJ1-2; the table's D call of TRBD1 was not tested on the DNA. Germline V CDR1 and CDR2: MNHNS, SASEGT. The CDR3 is 12 amino acids in total, end residues counted. The CDR3 spells CDSSQALYDRLL.

This clonotype was recorded at least ten times. The chain uses TRBV28 and TRBJ2-7; D not resolved. Looked up from germline, CDR1 is MDHEN and CDR2 is SYDVKM. This CDR3 is 12 amino acids long. V dropped 3 bases and J dropped 4 bases, with 7 bases sitting between them. The CDR3 DNA follows: TGTGCCAGCAGTTTGTATGGGTACGAGCAGTACTTC. Translated, it gives CASSLYGYEQYF.

On this clonotype itself: It may be a read error: a sequence one base away is much more abundant. This chain links TRBV6-6 with TRBJ1-5; a possible D gene is TRBD1 (5 bases). Germline CDR1 is MNHNY and CDR2 is SVGAGI (reference sequence). The CDR3 totals 17 residues. V lost 5 bases, J lost 4 bases, and 21 bases lay in between. The CDR3 is CASSHRPPGQANQPQHF. Here the CDR3 DNA reads TGTGCCAGCAGTCACCGGCCACCAGGGCAGGCTAATCAGCCCCAGCATTTT.

This clonotype was recorded many times. The V gene is TRBV24-1, the J gene TRBJ2-5, with TRBD1 matching over 9 bases. Germline-derived CDR1 and CDR2 are KGHDR and SFDVKD. Trimming at V came to 2 bases and at J to 4 bases, leaving 7 bases not matched to a gene. This CDR3 spans 16 amino acids. The CDR3 spells CATSDSGTGMGETQYF. The CDR3 DNA sequence: TGTGCCACCAGTGATTCCGGGACAGGGATGGGAGAGACCCAGTACTTC.

This clonotype was recorded a few times. A much more abundant neighbour one base away suggests this may be a read error. V usage is TRBV9 and J usage is TRBJ2-3, with unresolved D. The CDR3 loop spans 16 amino acids. The germline V gene has CDR1 SGDLS and CDR2 YYNGEE. CDR3 loop: CASSVEVGYLTDAQYF. The CDR3 bases are TGTGCCAGCAGCGTAGAAGTAGGCTATCTCACAGATGCGCAGTATTTT.

Details on this clonotype: This may arise from a read error, as a much more abundant clone is one base away. This CDR3 reads CASSLRGPWERYF. The CDR3 DNA reads TGTGCCAGCAGTTTGCGTGGCCCTTGGGAGCGGTACTTC. V and J are TRBV27 and TRBJ2-7, with D perhaps TRBD2 (5 bases). This CDR3 is built from 13 residues. The germline V gene encodes CDR1 MNHEY and CDR2 SMNVEV (reference sequence).

This clonotype was counted at least ten times. The chain uses TRBV20-1 and TRBJ2-2; 7 nucleotides line up with TRBD1. Germline loops: CDR1 DFQATT, CDR2 SNEGSKA (reference sequence). This CDR3 has 15 residues. Losses at the gene ends were 5 bases for V and 2 bases for J; bases not matched to a gene: 8. CDR3 nucleotide sequence: TGCAGTGCTCATACAGGGGTTTATAACACCGGGGAGCTGTTTTTT. Its protein is CSAHTGVYNTGELFF.

This clonotype was detected many times. This sequence joins TRBV6-5 and TRBJ2-1, with 7 bases aligning to TRBD2. Unmatched junction bases numbered 4, after V lost 2 bases and J lost 3 bases. The CDR3 extends over 15 amino acids. Germline loops: CDR1 MNHEY, CDR2 SVGAGI. CDR3 sequence: CASSYRGTNYNEQFF. The CDR3 DNA reads TGTGCCAGCAGTTACCGTGGGACTAACTACAATGAGCAGTTCTTC.

In this sample, this clonotype turned up many times. V is TRBV24-1 and J is TRBJ2-5, with TRBD1 matching 10 bases. The V gene's germline CDR1 is KGHDR and CDR2 SFDVKD. Trimming at V came to 4 bases and at J to 1 base, leaving 5 bases not matched to a gene. This CDR3 has 16 amino acids. The CDR3: CATSERGDRGQETQYF. CDR3 coding DNA: TGTGCCACCAGTGAGCGCGGGGACAGGGGCCAAGAGACCCAGTACTTC.

Many counts were recorded for this clonotype. This chain uses TRBV5-1 with TRBJ1-2; D is undetermined. Germline CDR1 is SGHRS and CDR2 is YFSETQ. Deletions cut 0 bases from V and 5 bases from J, with 11 bases between. CDR3 length: 14 amino acids. The CDR3 DNA is TGCGCCAGCAGCTTGGAGCCAGGAGATTATGGCTACACCTTC. The encoded protein is CASSLEPGDYGYTF.

V and J are TRBV7-2 and TRBJ2-7, with D hard to call. CDR1 is SGHTA and CDR2 is FQGNSA in the germline V gene. The germline V and J ends were trimmed by 6 bases and 3 bases, with 18 bases remaining between them. The CDR3 length is 15 residues. CDR3 loop: CASSRDGWAGYEQYF. The CDR3 nucleotides are TGTGCCAGCAGTCGCGACGGGTGGGCCGGCTACGAGCAGTACTTC.

This clonotype was seen repeatedly, ten times or more. The chain carries TRBV5-6 and TRBJ2-1; perhaps TRBD1 as D (7 bases). This CDR3 has 17 amino acids. CDR1 and CDR2 (germline): SGHDT, YYEEEE. V lost 1 base and J lost 6, with 20 bases in between. In DNA, the CDR3 is TGTGCCAGCAGCTTGTACCCAGGGGGGCCTTTAGCCAATGAGCAGTTCTTC. Protein product: CASSLYPGGPLANEQFF.

This clonotype was counted at least ten times. The chain joins TRBV30 to TRBJ2-5; D uncertain. Germline V CDR1 and CDR2: GTSNPN, SVGIG (reference sequence). The V end lost 0 bases, the J end lost 7 bases, and 6 bases lay between the germline ends. The CDR3 has 11 residues. In DNA, the CDR3 is TGTGCCTGGAGTGTGGTAGGGACCCAGTACTTC. Translating gives CAWSVVGTQYF.

This clonotype was picked up many times. V gene TRBV6-2 or TRBV6-3 combines with J gene TRBJ2-2; TRBD2 agrees at 8 bases. V trimming: 5 bases; J trimming: 1 base; junction bases outside the gene matches: 9. The CDR3 is made up of 17 amino acids. Germline lookup yields CDR1 MNHEY and CDR2 SVGEGT. The CDR3, as DNA: TGTGCCAGCAGTCTCCCCCGGGGGGGAAGGAACACCGGGGAGCTGTTTTTT. It codes for CASSLPRGGRNTGELFF.

This clonotype was seen at least ten times. The rearrangement joins TRBV9 to TRBJ1-2; 7 nucleotides line up with TRBD1. The germline gives CDR1 SGDLS, CDR2 YYNGEE. The CDR3 contains 15 residues. The V and J ends lost 3 bases and 1 base, in that order; junction bases with no gene match: 6. The CDR3 protein is CASSGGQVHNYGYTF. In DNA form, the CDR3 reads TGTGCCAGCAGCGGAGGACAGGTGCATAACTATGGCTACACCTTC.

This chain links TRBV7-2 with TRBJ2-7; 11 bases agree with TRBD2. With V trimmed by 6 bases and J by 7 bases, 8 bases remained unmatched. The germline gives CDR1 SGHTA, CDR2 FQGNSA. There are 14 residues in the CDR3. CDR3 residues: CASSQLAGVGEQYF. CDR3 DNA sequence: TGTGCCAGCAGTCAACTAGCGGGGGTAGGGGAGCAGTACTTC.

This clonotype was seen ten or more times. The chain uses TRBV29-1 and TRBJ1-2, with 7 bases aligning to TRBD1. Germline V gene sequence: CDR1 SQVTM, CDR2 ANQGSEA. The V segment lost 7 bases and the J segment 12 bases; nucleotides outside the gene matches: 17. The CDR3 is 13 residues long. The CDR3 DNA sequence: TGCAGCGCTCGCGGGGACAGCCTTCAACGGCACACCTTC. It codes for CSARGDSLQRHTF.

This clonotype has just one count. Because it lacks the conserved phenylalanine or tryptophan at the end, this CDR3 is likely a read error. The J gene is TRBJ2-7, the V gene TRBV2, with D uncertain. This CDR3 is 13 amino acids long. In germline, CDR1 is SNHLY, CDR2 FYNNEI. Deletions cut 8 bases from V and 7 bases from J, with 18 bases between. The CDR3 loop is CASSVSDLREQYL. The DNA of the CDR3 is TGTGCCAGCTCCGTGTCGGATCTACGAGAGCAGTACCTC.

This clonotype was seen at least ten times. The chain is built from TRBV19 and TRBJ1-2; TRBD1 matches at 8 bases. The CDR3 is 14 residues long. Germline trimming cut 6 bases from V and 8 bases from J; bases unmatched to any gene: 11. CDR1 is LNHDA, CDR2 SQIVND, per germline (reference sequence). In DNA form, the CDR3 reads TGTGCCAGTAGCCCCGGGGACAGGCCCGGAGGCTACACCTTC. Its protein product is CASSPGDRPGGYTF. The variable domain in full, with the rest retrieved from reference TRBV19 and TRBJ1-2, is DGGITQSPKYLFRKEGQNVTLSCEQNLNHDAMYWYRQDPGQGLRLIYYSQIVNDFQKGDIAEGYSVSREKKESFPLTVTSAQKNPTAFYLCASSPGDRPGGYTFGSGTRLTVV.

Note on this clonotype: This could be a read error, since a much larger clone is one nucleotide away. This chain uses TRBV11-2 with TRBJ2-1, with a weak D call TRBD2 (6 bases). The ends were cut back, 1 base at V and 7 bases at J, with 17 bases in the middle. The CDR3 has 16 amino acids. Germline CDR1 SGHAT, CDR2 FQNNGV. DNA of the CDR3: TGTGCCAGCAGCTTAGGGGTAGCGGCGCCCGGGAATGAGCAGTTCTTC. This translates into CASSLGVAAPGNEQFF.

This clonotype occurred many times. CDR3 sequence (DNA): TGCGCCAGCAGCTTGCTAGACCGCAATGAGCAGTTCTTC. Its translation: CASSLLDRNEQFF. The chain joins TRBV5-1 to TRBJ2-1; D not resolved. V was pared by 1 base and J by 6 bases, with 8 bases between. Germline lookup yields CDR1 SGHRS and CDR2 YFSETQ. There are 13 residues in the CDR3.

Concerning this clonotype: As the CDR3 is not closed by the conserved phenylalanine or tryptophan, this likely results from a read error. The limits of the CDR3 on the DNA are not certain, so only TCRdb's listed CDR3 is given. The chain has TRBV9 and TRBJ2-5; TRBD1, the D gene given by the table, was not confirmed from the DNA. CDR1 and CDR2 from the germline V gene are SGDLS and YYNGEE. The CDR3 numbers 15 amino acids, ends counted. CDR3 residues: CASGLDRGGKETPYS.